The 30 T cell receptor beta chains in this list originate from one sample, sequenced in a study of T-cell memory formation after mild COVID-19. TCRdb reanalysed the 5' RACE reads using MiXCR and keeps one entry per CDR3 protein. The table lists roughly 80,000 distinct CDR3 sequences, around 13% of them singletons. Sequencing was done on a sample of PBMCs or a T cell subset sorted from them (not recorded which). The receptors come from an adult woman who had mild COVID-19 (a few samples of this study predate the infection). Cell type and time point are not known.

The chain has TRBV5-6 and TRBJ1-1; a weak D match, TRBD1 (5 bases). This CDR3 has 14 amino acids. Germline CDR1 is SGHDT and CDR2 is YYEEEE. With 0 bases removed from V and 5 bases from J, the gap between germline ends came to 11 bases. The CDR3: CASSLVVSGTEAFF. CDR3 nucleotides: TGTGCCAGCAGCTTGGTGGTTTCAGGGACTGAAGCTTTCTTT. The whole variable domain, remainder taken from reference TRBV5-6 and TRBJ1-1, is DAGVTQSPTHLIKTRGQQVTLRCSPKSGHDTVSWYQQALGQGPQFIFQYYEEEERQRGNFPDRFSGHQFPNYSSELNVNALLLGDSALYLCASSLVVSGTEAFFGQGTRLTVV.

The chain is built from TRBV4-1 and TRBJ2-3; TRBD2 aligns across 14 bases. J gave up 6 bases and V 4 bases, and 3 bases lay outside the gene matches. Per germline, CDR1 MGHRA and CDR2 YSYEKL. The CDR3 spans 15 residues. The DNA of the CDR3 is TGCGCCAGCAGCCCACGGACTAGCGGGGGGGATACGCAGTATTTT. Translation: CASSPRTSGGDTQYF.

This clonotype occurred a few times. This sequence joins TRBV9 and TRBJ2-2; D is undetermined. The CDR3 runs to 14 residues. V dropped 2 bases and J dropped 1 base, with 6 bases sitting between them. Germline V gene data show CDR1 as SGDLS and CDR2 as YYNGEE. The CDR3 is CASSVSWNTGELFF. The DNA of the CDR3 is TGTGCCAGCAGCGTCAGCTGGAACACCGGGGAGCTGTTTTTT.

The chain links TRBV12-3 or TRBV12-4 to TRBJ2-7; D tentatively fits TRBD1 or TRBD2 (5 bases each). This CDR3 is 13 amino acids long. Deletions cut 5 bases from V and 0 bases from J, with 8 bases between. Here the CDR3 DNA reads TGTGCCAGCAGTGCAGGGAGCTCCTACGAGCAGTACTTC. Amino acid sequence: CASSAGSSYEQYF.

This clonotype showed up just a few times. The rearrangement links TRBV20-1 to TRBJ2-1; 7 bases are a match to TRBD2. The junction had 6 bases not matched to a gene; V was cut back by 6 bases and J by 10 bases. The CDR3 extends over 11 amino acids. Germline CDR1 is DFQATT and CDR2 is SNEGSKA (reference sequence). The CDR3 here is CSAGRAGEQFF. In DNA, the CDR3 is TGCAGTGCGGGGAGGGCCGGGGAGCAGTTCTTC.

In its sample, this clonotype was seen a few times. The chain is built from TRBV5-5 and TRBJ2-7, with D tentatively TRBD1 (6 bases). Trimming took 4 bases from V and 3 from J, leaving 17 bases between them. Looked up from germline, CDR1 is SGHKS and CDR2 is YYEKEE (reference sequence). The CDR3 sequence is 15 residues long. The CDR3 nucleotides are TGTGCCAGCAGCAGGCTGGGACATGGAGGCTACGAGCAGTACTTC. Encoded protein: CASSRLGHGGYEQYF.

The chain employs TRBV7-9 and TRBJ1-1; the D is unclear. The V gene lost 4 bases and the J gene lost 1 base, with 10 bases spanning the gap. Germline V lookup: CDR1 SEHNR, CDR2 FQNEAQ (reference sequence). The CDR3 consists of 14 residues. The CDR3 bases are TGTGCCAGCAGCTCGGCAGGCTGGAACACTGAAGCTTTCTTT. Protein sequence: CASSSAGWNTEAFF.

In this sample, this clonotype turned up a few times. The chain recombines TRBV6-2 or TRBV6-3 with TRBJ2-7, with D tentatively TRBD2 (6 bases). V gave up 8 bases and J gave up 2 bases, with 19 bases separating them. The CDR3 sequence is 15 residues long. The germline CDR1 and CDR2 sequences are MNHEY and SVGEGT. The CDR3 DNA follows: TGTGCCAGCCTAAGCGCGGCGGGACGACCCTACGAGCAGTACTTC. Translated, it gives CASLSAAGRPYEQYF.

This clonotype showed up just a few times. CDR3 protein: CASSVSGTPDTQYF. CDR3 nucleotide sequence: TGTGCCAGCAGCGTAAGTGGGACCCCAGATACGCAGTATTTT. The rearrangement links TRBV9 to TRBJ2-3; D assignment may be TRBD1 or TRBD2 (5 bases each). The V gene lost 1 base and the J gene lost 4 bases, with 10 bases spanning the gap. The CDR3 is made up of 14 amino acids. From germline, CDR1 is SGDLS and CDR2 YYNGEE.

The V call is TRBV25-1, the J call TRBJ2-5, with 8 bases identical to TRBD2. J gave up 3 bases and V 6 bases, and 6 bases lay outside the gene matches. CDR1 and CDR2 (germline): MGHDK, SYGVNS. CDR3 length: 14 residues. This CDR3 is CASSLGGEEETQYF. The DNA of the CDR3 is TGTGCCAGCAGCCTCGGGGGGGAGGAAGAGACCCAGTACTTC.

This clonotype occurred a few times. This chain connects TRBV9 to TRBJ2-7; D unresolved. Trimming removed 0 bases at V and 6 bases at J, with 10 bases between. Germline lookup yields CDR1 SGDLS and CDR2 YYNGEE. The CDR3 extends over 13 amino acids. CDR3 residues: CASSVGSEGEQYF. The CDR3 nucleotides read TGTGCCAGCAGCGTAGGATCGGAAGGCGAGCAGTACTTC.

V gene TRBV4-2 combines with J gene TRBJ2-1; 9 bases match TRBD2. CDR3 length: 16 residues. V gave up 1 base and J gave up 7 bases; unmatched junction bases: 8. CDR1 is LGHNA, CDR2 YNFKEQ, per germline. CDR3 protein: CASSQVLAGFRNEQFF. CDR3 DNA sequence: TGTGCCAGCAGCCAAGTCCTAGCGGGATTTCGAAATGAGCAGTTCTTC.

The CDR3 DNA is TGCGCCAGCAGCAACGGACTAGCGGCGTGGGATGAGCAGTTCTTC. Translated, it gives CASSNGLAAWDEQFF. The chain couples TRBV5-1 to TRBJ2-1; 10 nucleotides agree with TRBD2. The J segment lost 8 bases and the V segment lost 4 bases, leaving 9 bases of the junction unmatched. The CDR3 spans 15 residues. CDR1 is SGHRS and CDR2 is YFSETQ in the germline V gene.

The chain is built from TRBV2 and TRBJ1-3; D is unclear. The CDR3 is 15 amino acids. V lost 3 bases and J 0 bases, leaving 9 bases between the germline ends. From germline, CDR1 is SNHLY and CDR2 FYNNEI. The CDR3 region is CASSEWTGSGNTIYF. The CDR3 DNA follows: TGTGCCAGCAGTGAGTGGACGGGCTCTGGAAACACCATATATTTT.

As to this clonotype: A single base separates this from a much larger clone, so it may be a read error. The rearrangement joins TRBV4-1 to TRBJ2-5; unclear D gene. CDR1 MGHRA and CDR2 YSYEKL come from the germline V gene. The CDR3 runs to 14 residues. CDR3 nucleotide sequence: TGCGCCAGCAGCCGAGCGAAGGGCCAAGAGAGCCAGTACTTC. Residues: CASSRAKGQESQYF.

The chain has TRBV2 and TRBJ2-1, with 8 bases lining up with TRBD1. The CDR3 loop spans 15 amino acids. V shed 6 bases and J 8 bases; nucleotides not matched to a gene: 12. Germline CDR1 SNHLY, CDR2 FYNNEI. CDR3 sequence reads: CASREGQAPLHEQFF. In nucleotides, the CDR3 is TGTGCCAGCAGGGAGGGACAGGCTCCCCTTCATGAGCAGTTCTTC.

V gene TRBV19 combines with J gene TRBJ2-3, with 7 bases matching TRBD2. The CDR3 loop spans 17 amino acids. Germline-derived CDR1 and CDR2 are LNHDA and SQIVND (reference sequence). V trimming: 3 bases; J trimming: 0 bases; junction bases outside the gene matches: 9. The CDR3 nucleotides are TGTGCCAGTAGTATCGTCCATGGCGGGAGAAGCACAGATACGCAGTATTTT. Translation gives CASSIVHGGRSTDTQYF.

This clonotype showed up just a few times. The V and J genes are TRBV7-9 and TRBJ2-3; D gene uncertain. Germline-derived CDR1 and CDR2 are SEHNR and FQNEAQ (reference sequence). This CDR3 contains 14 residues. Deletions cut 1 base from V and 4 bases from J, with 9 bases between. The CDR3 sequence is CASSLVVGPDTQYF. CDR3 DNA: TGTGCCAGCAGCTTAGTTGTTGGGCCAGATACGCAGTATTTT.

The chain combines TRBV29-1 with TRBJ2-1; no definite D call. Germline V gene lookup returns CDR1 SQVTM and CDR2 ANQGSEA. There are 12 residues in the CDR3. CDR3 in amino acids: CSALSQVGEQFF. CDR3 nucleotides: TGCAGTGCCCTAAGCCAAGTAGGCGAGCAGTTCTTC.

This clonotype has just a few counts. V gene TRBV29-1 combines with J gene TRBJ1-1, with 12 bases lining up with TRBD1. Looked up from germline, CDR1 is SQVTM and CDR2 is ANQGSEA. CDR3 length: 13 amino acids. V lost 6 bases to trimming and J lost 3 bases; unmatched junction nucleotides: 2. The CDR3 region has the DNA TGCAGCGTAGGGACAGGGGGCTACACTGAAGCTTTCTTT. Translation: CSVGTGGYTEAFF.

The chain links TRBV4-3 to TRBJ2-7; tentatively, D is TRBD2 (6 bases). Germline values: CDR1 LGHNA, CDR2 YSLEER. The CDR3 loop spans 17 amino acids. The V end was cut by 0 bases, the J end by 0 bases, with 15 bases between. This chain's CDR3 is CASSQDTRTGVSYEQYF. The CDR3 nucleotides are TGCGCCAGCAGCCAAGATACCCGGACGGGGGTCTCCTACGAGCAGTACTTC.

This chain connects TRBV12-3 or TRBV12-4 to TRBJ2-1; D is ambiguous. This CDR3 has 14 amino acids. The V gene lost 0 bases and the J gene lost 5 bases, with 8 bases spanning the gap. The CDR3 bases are TGTGCCAGCAGTTTAGCAGGGTCCCACAATGAGCAGTTCTTC. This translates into CASSLAGSHNEQFF.

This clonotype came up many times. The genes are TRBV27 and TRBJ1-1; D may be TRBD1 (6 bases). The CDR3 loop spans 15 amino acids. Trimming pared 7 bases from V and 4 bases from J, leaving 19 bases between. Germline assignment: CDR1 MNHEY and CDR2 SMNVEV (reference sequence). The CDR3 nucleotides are TGTGCCAGCACCCCCGCCGTGGGGGGCTCCACTGAAGCTTTCTTT. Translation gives CASTPAVGGSTEAFF.

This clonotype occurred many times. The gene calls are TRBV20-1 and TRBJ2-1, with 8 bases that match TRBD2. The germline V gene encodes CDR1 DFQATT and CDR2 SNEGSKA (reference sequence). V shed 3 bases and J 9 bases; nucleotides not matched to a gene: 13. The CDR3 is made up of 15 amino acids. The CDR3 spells CSARILERERGEQFF. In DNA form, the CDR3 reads TGCAGTGCTAGGATCTTGGAGCGGGAGAGGGGTGAGCAGTTCTTC.

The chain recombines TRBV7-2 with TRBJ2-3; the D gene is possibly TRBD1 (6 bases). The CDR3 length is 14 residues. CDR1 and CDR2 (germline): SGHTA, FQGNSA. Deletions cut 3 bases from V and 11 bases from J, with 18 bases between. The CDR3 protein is CASSLDRSQPQQYF. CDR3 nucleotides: TGTGCCAGCAGCTTGGACAGATCTCAACCTCAGCAGTATTTT.

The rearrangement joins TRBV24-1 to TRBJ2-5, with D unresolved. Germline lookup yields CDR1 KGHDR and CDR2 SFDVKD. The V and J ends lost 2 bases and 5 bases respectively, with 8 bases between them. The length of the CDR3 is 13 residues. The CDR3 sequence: CATSDSNEETQYF. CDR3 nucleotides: TGTGCCACCAGTGATTCGAACGAGGAGACCCAGTACTTC.

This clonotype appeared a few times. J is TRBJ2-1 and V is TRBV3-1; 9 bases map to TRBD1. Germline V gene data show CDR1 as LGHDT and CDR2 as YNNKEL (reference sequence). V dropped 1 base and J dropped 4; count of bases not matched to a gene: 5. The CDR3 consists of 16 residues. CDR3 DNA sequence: TGTGCCAGCAGCCAAGCCGGGACAGGGCGGTACAATGAGCAGTTCTTC. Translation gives CASSQAGTGRYNEQFF.

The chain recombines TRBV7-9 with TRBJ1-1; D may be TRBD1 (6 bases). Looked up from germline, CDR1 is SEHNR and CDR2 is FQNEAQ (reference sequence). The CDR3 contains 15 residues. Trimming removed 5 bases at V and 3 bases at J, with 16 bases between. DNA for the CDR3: TGTGCCAGCAGCGATAACAGGGTGTGGGACACTGAAGCTTTCTTT. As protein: CASSDNRVWDTEAFF.

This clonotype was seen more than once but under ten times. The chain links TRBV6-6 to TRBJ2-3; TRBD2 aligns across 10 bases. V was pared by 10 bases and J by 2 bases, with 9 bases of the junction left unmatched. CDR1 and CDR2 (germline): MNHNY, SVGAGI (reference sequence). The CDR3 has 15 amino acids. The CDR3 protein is CANSIAGGSTDTQYF. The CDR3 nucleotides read TGTGCCAACTCGATAGCGGGAGGATCCACAGATACGCAGTATTTT.

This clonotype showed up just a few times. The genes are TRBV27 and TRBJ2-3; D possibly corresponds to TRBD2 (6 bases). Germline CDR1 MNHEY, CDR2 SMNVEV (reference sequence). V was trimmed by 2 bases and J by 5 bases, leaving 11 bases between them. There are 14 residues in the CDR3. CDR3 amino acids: CASSLTGVLDTQYF. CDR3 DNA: TGTGCCAGCAGTTTAACGGGAGTGTTAGATACGCAGTATTTT.